One sample yielded the 15 T cell receptor beta chains listed below, sequenced in a study of cytomegalovirus exposure and HLA in healthy donors (dated by TCRdb to the late 2010s). Library construction relied on the immunoSEQ multiplex PCR assay. For the multiplex PCR, a mixture combining 60 forward primers for TCR Vbeta segments and 13 reverse primers for TCR Jbeta segments was used. TCRdb limited this immuneACCESS table to in-frame rearrangements with V and J called. A share of clones is missing; checked studies link under half to unresolved V genes, and the rest is unexplained. This sample gives under 200,000 clones in total; approximately 80% of them show up just once. The ten top clones hold roughly 2.8% of the sample. The material sequenced was PBMCs. These receptors were collected from a woman aged 40 to 50 in good health and CMV-seropositive.

The CDR3 loop is CASSPQGTGDGYTF. Here the CDR3 DNA reads TGTGCCAGCTCACCACAGGGGACAGGGGATGGCTACACCTTC. V and J are TRBV18 and TRBJ1-2; 10 bases are shared with TRBD1. Germline values: CDR1 KGHSH, CDR2 LQKENI. The CDR3 spans 14 residues. J lost 6 bases, V lost 1 base, and 2 bases had no gene match.

The rearrangement links TRBV9 to TRBJ1-5; TRBD1 matches at 7 bases. In germline, CDR1 is SGDLS, CDR2 YYNGEE. There are 22 residues in the CDR3. V gave up 0 bases and J gave up 0 bases; unmatched junction bases: 21. In DNA form, the CDR3 reads TGTGCCAGCAGCGTAGATGATGCGGGACAGCCCGTTCCATTCTATAGCAATCAGCCCCAGCATTTT. Protein product: CASSVDDAGQPVPFYSNQPQHF.

The chain uses TRBV28 and TRBJ2-2; D not certain. The germline gives CDR1 MDHEN, CDR2 SYDVKM. V was trimmed by 6 bases and J by 2 bases, leaving 19 bases between them. The CDR3 runs 17 residues. This CDR3 reads CASSGLLIAPNTGELFF. The CDR3 coding sequence is TGTGCCAGCAGCGGCCTCCTCATAGCCCCAAACACCGGGGAGCTGTTTTTT.

The chain recombines TRBV30 with TRBJ2-7, with 12 nucleotides matching TRBD1. Looked up from germline, CDR1 is GTSNPN and CDR2 is SVGIG (reference sequence). The J segment lost 4 bases and the V segment lost 5 bases, leaving 3 bases of the junction unmatched. The CDR3 is 13 residues long. The CDR3 DNA reads TGTGCCTGGGGGGGACAGGGGGCATACGAGCAGTACTTC. It codes for CAWGGQGAYEQYF.

This chain uses TRBV6-5 with TRBJ2-7; no definite D call. This CDR3 comprises 11 residues. CDR1 and CDR2 (germline): MNHEY, SVGAGI. Trimming removed 6 bases from V and 1 base from J, with 4 bases in between. The CDR3 loop is CASRASYEQYF. The CDR3 bases are TGTGCCAGCAGGGCTTCCTACGAGCAGTACTTC.

The CDR3 DNA reads TGTGCCAGCAGCCAAGCTCAGGGGACAAGCTCCTACGAGCAGTACTTC. It translates to CASSQAQGTSSYEQYF. The V gene is TRBV4-2, the J gene TRBJ2-7; the D gene is possibly TRBD1 (6 bases). The CDR3 consists of 16 residues. Trimming pared 1 base from V and 0 bases from J, leaving 13 bases between. The V gene's germline CDR1 is LGHNA and CDR2 YNFKEQ.

A remark on this clone: The sample carries other DNA sequences with the same CDR3. The chain uses TRBV5-1 and TRBJ2-3, with a weak D call TRBD2 (6 bases). V was pared by 0 bases and J by 0 bases, with 11 bases between. CDR1 SGHRS and CDR2 YFSETQ come from the germline V gene. The CDR3 sequence is 16 residues long. The DNA of the CDR3 is TGCGCCAGCAGCTTGGTGGGCGGGGAGAGCACAGATACGCAGTATTTT. This codes for CASSLVGGESTDTQYF.

The gene calls are TRBV6-5 and TRBJ2-4; tentative D call: TRBD2 (6 bases). Germline V lookup: CDR1 MNHEY, CDR2 SVGAGI. The ends were cut back, 4 bases at V and 6 bases at J, with 13 bases in the middle. There are 14 residues in the CDR3. CDR3 nucleotides: TGTGCCAGCAGTTTCTCGAACGGGGGAAACATTCAGTACTTC. This codes for CASSFSNGGNIQYF.

The chain is built from TRBV2 and TRBJ1-6, with 8 bases matching TRBD1. V dropped 6 bases and J dropped 6; count of bases not matched to a gene: 4. CDR1 is SNHLY and CDR2 is FYNNEI in the germline V gene. The CDR3 loop spans 14 amino acids. The CDR3 loop is CASRMDRANSPLHF. DNA for the CDR3: TGTGCCAGCAGGATGGACAGGGCTAATTCACCCCTCCACTTT.

This clone was seen a few times. The chain uses TRBV6-5 and TRBJ1-2, with 9 bases fitting TRBD1. This CDR3 spans 14 amino acids. Per the germline V gene, CDR1 is MNHEY and CDR2 is SVGAGI. V gave up 6 bases and J gave up 4 bases; unmatched junction bases: 6. CDR3 DNA sequence: TGTGCCAGCAGGAGACAGGGGGAACGCTATGGCTACACCTTC. This translates into CASRRQGERYGYTF.

The chain carries TRBV30 and TRBJ2-5, with 9 bases that match TRBD1. The DNA matches TRBJ2-7 better at its end, which makes the J call doubtful. The CDR3 length is 12 residues. Germline V gene lookup returns CDR1 GTSNPN and CDR2 SVGIG (reference sequence). The CDR3 sequence is CALGQGSHEQYF. The CDR3 DNA is TGTGCCTTAGGACAGGGGTCCCACGAGCAGTACTTC.

This rearrangement joins TRBV5-5 to TRBJ2-7, with 15 bases that match TRBD2. Germline CDR1 SGHKS, CDR2 YYEKEE (reference sequence). The CDR3 consists of 17 residues. V lost 4 bases, J lost 6 bases, and 11 bases stayed unmatched. The CDR3 sequence is CASSLGLAGGLPLEQYF. The CDR3 DNA reads TGTGCCAGCAGCCTGGGACTAGCGGGGGGCCTTCCCCTCGAGCAGTACTTC.

In its sample, this clone was seen a few times. CDR3 residues: CASSRTGDGTYNEQFF. The CDR3 DNA is TGCGCCAGCAGCCGGACAGGGGATGGAACCTACAATGAGCAGTTCTTC. The chain has TRBV5-1 and TRBJ2-1; TRBD1 matches 9 bases. This CDR3 is 16 amino acids long. Germline V gene lookup returns CDR1 SGHRS and CDR2 YFSETQ. Losses at the gene ends were 4 bases for V and 2 bases for J; bases not matched to a gene: 7.

This clone was counted between two and nine times. The gene calls are TRBV6-1 and TRBJ2-5; TRBD1 aligns across 12 bases. Looked up from germline, CDR1 is MNHNS and CDR2 is SASEGT. V was pared by 7 bases and J by 4 bases, with 4 bases of the junction left unmatched. The CDR3 contains 14 residues. The DNA of the CDR3 is TGTGCCAGCACAGGGGACAGGGGGCGAGAGACCCAGTACTTC. It codes for CASTGDRGRETQYF.

As DNA, the CDR3 is TGTGCCAGCAGTCCAACCCTCGGGGAAAAATCTAACTATGGCTACACCTTC. Protein product: CASSPTLGEKSNYGYTF. The chain links TRBV27 to TRBJ1-2, with D unclear. Germline loops: CDR1 MNHEY, CDR2 SMNVEV (reference sequence). The germline V and J ends were trimmed by 5 bases and 0 bases, with 19 bases remaining between them. The CDR3 is made up of 17 amino acids.